Described below is a single T cell receptor (beta chain) sequence and its context. What it binds is not known. The data were taken from a study of long-term antiretroviral therapy in people with HIV. Study-wide background: Collection of the earliest samples took place about a decade ahead of the 2015 immediate-ART recommendation. Whole-study results and caveats: Blood specimens, gathered between 2004 and 2017, were possibly obtained under older ART regimens. Narrower CDR3 length ranges marked HIV repertoires relative to controls.

HIV-positive participants were all treated in the United States. V dropped 4 bases and J dropped 8 bases, with 14 bases sitting between them. The CDR3 has 12 residues. Germline values: CDR1 SQVTM, CDR2 ANQGSEA. Assay version v3.0 of immunoSEQ was used, and it was run at survey level. The data were produced by immunoSEQ multiplex PCR, yet TCRdb's version contains in-frame clones alone and is incomplete. The table has some 35,000 clones, around 94% seen once. The clonotype was recovered from a woman in her fifties or sixties with HIV. The genes are TRBV29-1 and TRBJ1-2; possible D gene TRBD1, 5 bases. This sample comprised unsorted PBMCs, obtained 4.1 years after starting antiretroviral therapy. The CDR3, as DNA: TGCAGCGTTGGTGTGGGGGAGGAGGGCTACACCTTC. It yields the protein CSVGVGEEGYTF.